The 29 T cell receptor beta chains reported below all come from one sample, sequenced in a study of blood T cell repertoires in COVID-19. TCRdb keeps only in-frame clones here, not all; method: immunoSEQ multiplex PCR. The table has 310,000 or so clones, about 87% seen once. The sample consisted of peripheral blood. The receptors here all came from a man in his thirties or forties with COVID-19, enrolled during active disease.

The J gene is TRBJ2-4, the V gene TRBV19; 9 bases are shared with TRBD1. V lost 6 bases to trimming and J lost 6 bases; unmatched junction nucleotides: 3. The CDR3 has 13 residues. The germline CDR1 and CDR2 sequences are LNHDA and SQIVND (reference sequence). CDR3 in amino acids: CASSVTGGNIQYF. CDR3 DNA sequence: TGTGCCAGTAGCGTGACAGGGGGAAACATTCAGTACTTC.

The chain links TRBV6-5 to TRBJ2-1; TRBD2 aligns across 9 bases. The germline V gene has CDR1 MNHEY and CDR2 SVGAGI. The CDR3 contains 15 residues. Trimming removed 6 bases from V and 10 bases from J; junction bases left unmatched: 13. CDR3 residues: CASSPGIAGEVEQFF. As DNA, the CDR3 is TGTGCCAGCAGCCCCGGGATAGCGGGAGAGGTAGAGCAGTTCTTC.

The chain has TRBV28 and TRBJ1-2, with D perhaps TRBD1 (5 bases). The CDR3 extends over 13 amino acids. Trimming removed 3 bases at V and 8 bases at J, with 13 bases between. Germline V gene sequence: CDR1 MDHEN, CDR2 SYDVKM. CDR3 DNA: TGTGCCAGCAGTTTTGGACACGACGGGGGCTACACCTTC. It encodes CASSFGHDGGYTF.

This chain connects TRBV30 to TRBJ2-4, with 14 bases that match TRBD2. This CDR3 contains 16 residues. V was clipped by 5 bases and J by 8 bases; unmatched bases: 11. CDR1 and CDR2 from the germline V gene are GTSNPN and SVGIG (reference sequence). The CDR3 here is CAWGGLAGVARYIQYF. The CDR3 DNA reads as TGTGCCTGGGGGGGACTAGCGGGAGTGGCCCGGTACATTCAGTACTTC.

This chain joins TRBV14 and TRBJ1-2; D not resolved. The germline V gene has CDR1 SGHDN and CDR2 FVKESK. The CDR3 spans 15 residues. Between the trimmed V and J ends, which lost 0 bases and 1 base, there was a span of 9 bases. The CDR3 region is CASSQDLTINYGYTF. The CDR3 bases are TGTGCCAGCAGCCAAGACCTAACCATTAACTATGGCTACACCTTC. Full variable domain (outside the CDR3, taken from reference TRBV14 and TRBJ1-2): EAGVTQFPSHSVIEKGQTVTLRCDPISGHDNLYWYRRVMGKEIKFLLHFVKESKQDESGMPNNRFLAERTGGTYSTLKVQPAELEDSGVYFCASSQDLTINYGYTFGSGTRLTVV.

The genes are TRBV28 and TRBJ2-7; 7 bases align to TRBD2. V dropped 6 bases and J dropped 3; count of bases not matched to a gene: 8. This CDR3 comprises 14 residues. Germline CDR1 reads MDHEN; CDR2 reads SYDVKM. The CDR3 nucleotides are TGTGCCAGCAGACCTCGCCTAGCGGACTACGAGCAGTACTTC. Its translation is CASRPRLADYEQYF.

V and J are TRBV7-9 and TRBJ1-5, with 7 bases lining up with TRBD1. The CDR3 loop spans 14 amino acids. CDR1 and CDR2 (germline): SEHNR, FQNEAQ (reference sequence). With V trimmed by 2 bases and J by 4 bases, 2 bases remained unmatched. Here the CDR3 reads CASSLNRGNQPQHF. The CDR3 DNA sequence: TGTGCCAGCAGCTTAAACAGGGGAAATCAGCCCCAGCATTTT.

Only one count was recorded for this clone. The chain links TRBV18 to TRBJ1-5; no reliable D call. This CDR3 region has 15 residues. Germline assignment: CDR1 KGHSH and CDR2 LQKENI. Trimming stripped 3 bases from V and 0 bases from J, with 9 bases between. The CDR3 nucleotides are TGTGCCAGCTCACCTGGACTTAATAGCAATCAGCCCCAGCATTTT. As protein: CASSPGLNSNQPQHF.

J is TRBJ2-3 and V is TRBV27, with D hard to call. Trimming took 4 bases from V and 0 from J, leaving 11 bases between them. Germline V gene lookup returns CDR1 MNHEY and CDR2 SMNVEV (reference sequence). The CDR3 consists of 15 residues. The CDR3 region is CASSYSTRSTDTQYF. The CDR3 coding sequence is TGTGCCAGCAGTTACTCGACACGTAGCACAGATACGCAGTATTTT.

This rearrangement joins TRBV11-2 to TRBJ2-1; D possibly corresponds to TRBD2 (6 bases). Germline loops: CDR1 SGHAT, CDR2 FQNNGV. V lost 4 bases and J 5 bases, leaving 15 bases between the germline ends. This CDR3 is built from 15 residues. The DNA of the CDR3 is TGTGCCAGCAGCTCAGATAGGACTATTAACAATGAGCAGTTCTTC. This encodes CASSSDRTINNEQFF.

The chain has TRBV9 and TRBJ2-3, with D tentatively TRBD1 (6 bases). Germline V gene lookup returns CDR1 SGDLS and CDR2 YYNGEE. Trimming removed 0 bases at V and 0 bases at J, with 11 bases between. The CDR3 has 16 residues. The CDR3 coding sequence is TGTGCCAGCAGCGTAGAAGGAACAGGGAGCACAGATACGCAGTATTTT. This codes for CASSVEGTGSTDTQYF.

The chain employs TRBV11-2 and TRBJ1-1; 7 bases are shared with TRBD1. Germline loops: CDR1 SGHAT, CDR2 FQNNGV. The CDR3 runs to 14 residues. The trim removed 2 bases at V and 1 base at J, leaving 1 base unmatched. The CDR3 DNA follows: TGTGCCAGCAGCTTACAGGGGGGGAACACTGAAGCTTTCTTT. Its protein product is CASSLQGGNTEAFF.

The V gene is TRBV3-1 (or the pseudogene TRBV3-2), the J gene TRBJ1-3; weak D call: TRBD1 (5 bases). Germline-derived CDR1 and CDR2 are LGHDT and YNNKEL (reference sequence). The CDR3 contains 16 residues. The germline V and J ends were trimmed by 1 base and 7 bases, with 17 bases remaining between them. For the CDR3, the DNA is TGTGCCAGCAGCCAAGCTTCGGCAGGGCATAAGAACACCATATATTTT. Translating gives CASSQASAGHKNTIYF.

The V and J genes are TRBV2 and TRBJ2-7, with D maybe TRBD2 (6 bases). From germline, CDR1 is SNHLY and CDR2 FYNNEI. V was pared by 4 bases and J by 7 bases, with 23 bases between. The CDR3 spans 16 residues. The CDR3 sequence: CASSGGTSTPIVEQYF. As DNA, the CDR3 is TGTGCCAGCAGTGGCGGGACGTCAACCCCCATAGTGGAGCAGTACTTC.

The chain is built from TRBV11-3 and TRBJ1-4; D possibly corresponds to TRBD1 (5 bases). CDR1 SGHNT and CDR2 YENEEA come from the germline V gene. V lost 5 bases to trimming and J lost 5 bases, with 12 bases between them. CDR3 length equals 14 residues. Here the CDR3 reads CASSNGAENEKLFF. Written as DNA, the CDR3 is TGTGCCAGCAGCAATGGGGCAGAAAATGAAAAACTGTTTTTT.

The CDR3 DNA reads TGTGCCAGCAGCCAACGTAACACCAATCGAATCTACAATGAGCAGTTCTTC. It encodes CASSQRNTNRIYNEQFF. The gene calls are TRBV4-2 and TRBJ2-1; unclear D gene. Trimming took 2 bases from V and 3 from J, leaving 17 bases between them. Per the germline V gene, CDR1 is LGHNA and CDR2 is YNFKEQ. The CDR3 totals 17 residues.

The rearrangement uses TRBV29-1 and TRBJ2-7, with 8 bases identical to TRBD2. CDR3 length equals 15 residues. Germline CDR1 is SQVTM and CDR2 is ANQGSEA. V lost 7 bases and J lost 0; bases outside the gene matches: 11. The CDR3 is CSGVLAGPYSYEQYF. In DNA, the CDR3 is TGCAGCGGTGTATTAGCGGGACCTTACTCCTACGAGCAGTACTTC.

This clone was counted a few times. V and J are TRBV19 and TRBJ2-1, with D possibly TRBD2 on 7 matching bases. V was cut by 5 bases and J by 9 bases, with 20 bases left in between. Germline V lookup: CDR1 LNHDA, CDR2 SQIVND (reference sequence). The CDR3 sequence is 15 residues long. The chain's CDR3 is CASSLPGGYPPEQFF. CDR3 nucleotide sequence: TGTGCCAGTAGTTTGCCGGGGGGCTATCCCCCTGAGCAGTTCTTC.

The chain combines TRBV11-2 with TRBJ2-7; 8 bases fit TRBD2. Germline assignment: CDR1 SGHAT and CDR2 FQNNGV. Germline trimming cut 5 bases from V and 6 bases from J; bases unmatched to any gene: 9. This CDR3 contains 14 residues. CDR3 loop: CASSPTAGVVEQYF. The CDR3 nucleotides are TGTGCCAGCAGCCCGACAGCGGGAGTGGTCGAGCAGTACTTC. The whole variable domain, filled in from reference TRBV11-2 and TRBJ2-7, reads EAGVAQSPRYKIIEKRQSVAFWCNPISGHATLYWYQQILGQGPKLLIQFQNNGVVDDSQLPKDRFSAERLKGVDSTLKIQPAKLEDSAVYLCASSPTAGVVEQYFGPGTRLTVT.

The chain is built from TRBV6-2 or TRBV6-3 and TRBJ1-4, with 10 bases lining up with TRBD1. The CDR3 has 17 residues. Germline lookup yields CDR1 MNHEY and CDR2 SVGEGT. The ends lost 2 bases at V and 5 bases at J; junction bases unmatched: 8. The chain's CDR3 is CASSYVLGQGINEKLFF. The CDR3 DNA reads as TGTGCCAGCAGTTACGTCCTGGGACAGGGGATAAATGAAAAACTGTTTTTT.

This clone was detected once. The V call is TRBV6-6, the J call TRBJ1-1; unclear D gene. V lost 5 bases to trimming and J lost 0 bases, with 16 bases between them. CDR1 and CDR2 from the germline V gene are MNHNY and SVGAGI (reference sequence). The CDR3 has 16 residues. In DNA form, the CDR3 reads TGTGCCAGCAGTCGACGGGGAGAGGGAGTGAACACTGAAGCTTTCTTT. Translation gives CASSRRGEGVNTEAFF.

The chain combines TRBV25-1 with TRBJ2-1; TRBD2 matches at 13 bases. J was trimmed by 5 bases and V by 5 bases; bases with no gene match: 6. The V gene's germline CDR1 is MGHDK and CDR2 SYGVNS. The CDR3 contains 16 residues. The CDR3 bases are TGTGCCAGCAGTTCCTGGACTAGCGGGAGCCACAATGAGCAGTTCTTC. Protein product: CASSSWTSGSHNEQFF.

The J gene is TRBJ2-7, the V gene TRBV5-4; 15 nucleotides line up with TRBD2. The CDR3 runs to 16 residues. Germline CDR1 and CDR2: SGHNT and YYREEE (reference sequence). The ends lost 2 bases at V and 6 bases at J; junction bases unmatched: 6. The CDR3 sequence is CASSLGLAGGRGEQYF. CDR3 nucleotides: TGTGCCAGCAGCTTAGGACTAGCGGGAGGGCGGGGCGAGCAGTACTTC.

The J gene is TRBJ2-1, the V gene TRBV12-3 or TRBV12-4; D is possibly TRBD1 (6 bases). With 6 bases removed from V and 9 bases from J, the gap between germline ends came to 15 bases. The CDR3 is 13 residues long. The CDR3 is CASRPDSHGEQFF. The CDR3 region has the DNA TGTGCCAGCAGACCGGACAGCCACGGTGAGCAGTTCTTC.

This chain uses TRBV28 with TRBJ2-7; 13 bases agree with TRBD2. V lost 6 bases, J lost 3 bases, and 5 bases stayed unmatched. The CDR3 has 15 residues. Germline V gives CDR1 MDHEN, CDR2 SYDVKM. DNA for the CDR3: TGTGCCAGCAGCCGGGGACTAGCGGGACTCTACGAGCAGTACTTC. It is translated as CASSRGLAGLYEQYF.

The rearrangement uses TRBV4-3 and TRBJ2-5; TRBD1 might be the D (5 bases). Per the germline V gene, CDR1 is LGHNA and CDR2 is YSLEER. The CDR3 is 12 residues long. Trimming cost V 5 bases and J 7 bases, with 11 bases left between them. The CDR3 is CASSSGDRTQYF. CDR3 DNA sequence: TGCGCCAGCAGCTCTGGTGACAGGACCCAGTACTTC.

CDR3 protein: CASSPNLAGGPGEQFF. The CDR3 DNA reads as TGTGCCAGCAGCCCGAACCTAGCGGGAGGGCCTGGGGAGCAGTTCTTC. The chain is built from TRBV14 and TRBJ2-1, with 12 bases that match TRBD2. Germline values: CDR1 SGHDN, CDR2 FVKESK. CDR3 length: 16 residues. Trimming cost V 4 bases and J 10 bases; bases outside gene matches: 11.

The V and J genes are TRBV9 and TRBJ2-3; D might be TRBD1 (6 bases). V was clipped by 0 bases and J by 0 bases, with 26 bases between them. The CDR3 length is 21 residues. Looked up from germline, CDR1 is SGDLS and CDR2 is YYNGEE. As DNA, the CDR3 is TGTGCCAGCAGCGTAGGTCCAGGGGTGATTTTAGGAACAACTAGCACAGATACGCAGTATTTT. The encoded protein is CASSVGPGVILGTTSTDTQYF.

The V call is TRBV5-4, the J call TRBJ1-3, with 12 bases aligning to TRBD1. CDR1 is SGHNT, CDR2 YYREEE, per germline (reference sequence). The V and J ends lost 3 bases and 1 base, in that order; junction bases with no gene match: 5. This CDR3 has 17 residues. The CDR3 sequence is CASSWGGQGASGNTIYF. CDR3 DNA: TGTGCCAGCAGCTGGGGGGGACAGGGGGCATCTGGAAACACCATATATTTT.